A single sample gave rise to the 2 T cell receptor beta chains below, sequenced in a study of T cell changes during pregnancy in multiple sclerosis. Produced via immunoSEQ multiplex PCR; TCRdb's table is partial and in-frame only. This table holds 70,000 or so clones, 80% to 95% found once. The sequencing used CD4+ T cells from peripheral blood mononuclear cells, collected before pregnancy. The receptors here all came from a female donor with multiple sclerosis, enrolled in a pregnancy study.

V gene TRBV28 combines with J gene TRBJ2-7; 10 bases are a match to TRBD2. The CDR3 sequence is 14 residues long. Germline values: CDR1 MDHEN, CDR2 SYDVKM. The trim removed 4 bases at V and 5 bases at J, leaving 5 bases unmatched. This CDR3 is CASSSAGGYHEQYF. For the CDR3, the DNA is TGTGCCAGCAGTTCAGCGGGAGGGTACCACGAGCAGTACTTC.

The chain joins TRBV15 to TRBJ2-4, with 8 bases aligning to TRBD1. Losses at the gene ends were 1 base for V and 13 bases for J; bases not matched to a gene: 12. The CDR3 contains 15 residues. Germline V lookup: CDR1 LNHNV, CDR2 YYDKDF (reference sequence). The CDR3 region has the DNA TGTGCCACCAGCAGAGGGGACAGGTCGACTAAATTCCAGTACTTC. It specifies CATSRGDRSTKFQYF.